Listed below are T cell receptor beta chains from one sample, sequenced in a study of blood T cell repertoires in COVID-19. Profiling relied on immunoSEQ multiplex PCR, and the TCRdb table lists in-frame clones only, not all of them. The sample gives over 200,000 clones, 70% to 85% of which show up once; 7.5% to 9% is in the top ten. The sample was peripheral blood. These receptors came from a woman older than 75 with COVID-19, enrolled during active disease. Each CDR3 is given with its conserved first and last residue. D genes are given only for firm matches. The size entry is marked missing in some rows and otherwise reads once, few, many or a size class.

V gene: TRBV7-8; J gene: TRBJ1-5; clone size: many; D gene: .; CDR3 protein: CASSFQSSGNQPQHF; CDR3 DNA: TGTGCCAGCAGCTTTCAGAGTTCAGGAAATCAGCCCCAGCATTTT
V gene: TRBV2; J gene: TRBJ1-1; clone size: .; D gene: .; CDR3 protein: CASSVETEAFF; CDR3 DNA: TGTGCCAGCAGTGTGGAGACTGAAGCTTTCTTT
V gene: TRBV29-1; J gene: TRBJ1-1; clone size: .; D gene: .; CDR3 protein: CSVEEGGAFF; CDR3 DNA: TGCAGCGTTGAAGAAGGGGGAGCTTTCTTT
V gene: TRBV5-6; J gene: TRBJ1-2; clone size: .; D gene: .; CDR3 protein: CASSWAGFAYGYTF; CDR3 DNA: TGTGCCAGCAGCTGGGCAGGGTTCGCCTATGGCTACACCTTC
V gene: TRBV28; J gene: TRBJ2-1; clone size: .; D gene: TRBD2; CDR3 protein: CASIQSGTFEQFF; CDR3 DNA: TGTGCCAGCATACAAAGCGGGACTTTTGAGCAGTTCTTC
V gene: TRBV5-1; J gene: TRBJ2-2; clone size: .; D gene: TRBD2; CDR3 protein: CASSWGLAGDYTGELFF; CDR3 DNA: TGCGCCAGCAGCTGGGGACTAGCGGGGGATTACACCGGGGAGCTGTTTTTT
V gene: TRBV11-2; J gene: TRBJ2-7; clone size: .; D gene: TRBD2; CDR3 protein: CASRQTSGETYEQYF; CDR3 DNA: TGTGCCAGCCGCCAGACTAGCGGGGAAACCTACGAGCAGTACTTC
V gene: TRBV9; J gene: TRBJ2-1; clone size: .; D gene: .; CDR3 protein: CASSVRVGEQFF; CDR3 DNA: TGTGCCAGCAGCGTACGAGTTGGTGAGCAGTTCTTC
V gene: TRBV18; J gene: TRBJ2-3; clone size: once; D gene: .; CDR3 protein: CASSPSGDTQYF; CDR3 DNA: TGTGCCAGCTCACCTTCAGGAGATACGCAGTATTTT
V gene: TRBV11-2; J gene: TRBJ1-4; clone size: once; D gene: TRBD1; CDR3 protein: CASRPGQGGSRTNEKLFF; CDR3 DNA: TGTGCCAGCAGACCCGGACAGGGGGGCAGCAGGACTAATGAAAAACTGTTTTTT
V gene: TRBV6-1; J gene: TRBJ1-4; clone size: .; D gene: .; CDR3 protein: CASSESGGEKLFF; CDR3 DNA: TGTGCCAGCAGTGAGTCCGGGGGAGAAAAACTGTTTTTT
V gene: TRBV3-1/TRBV3-2; J gene: TRBJ2-5; clone size: .; D gene: TRBD2; CDR3 protein: CASSRTSGGAGRETQYF; CDR3 DNA: TGTGCCAGCAGCCGTACTAGCGGGGGGGCTGGAAGGGAGACCCAGTACTTC
V gene: TRBV2; J gene: TRBJ2-2; clone size: .; D gene: TRBD1; CDR3 protein: CASSNRGFGELFF; CDR3 DNA: TGTGCCAGCAGCAACAGGGGTTTTGGGGAGCTGTTTTTT
V gene: TRBV7-9; J gene: TRBJ1-2; clone size: .; D gene: .; CDR3 protein: CASSSWAKQGPGSNYGYTF; CDR3 DNA: TGTGCCAGCAGCTCCTGGGCCAAACAGGGCCCCGGATCTAACTATGGCTACACCTTC
V gene: TRBV6-4; J gene: TRBJ1-3; clone size: .; D gene: TRBD1; CDR3 protein: CASSETGDSGNTIYF; CDR3 DNA: TGTGCCAGCAGTGAAACAGGGGACTCTGGAAACACCATATATTTT
V gene: TRBV6-5; J gene: TRBJ1-2; clone size: .; D gene: .; CDR3 protein: CASSLLVGRPNYGYTF; CDR3 DNA: TGTGCCAGCAGTTTACTCGTTGGGAGGCCAAACTATGGCTACACCTTC
V gene: TRBV4-1; J gene: TRBJ1-1; clone size: .; D gene: TRBD1; CDR3 protein: CASSLTGGTGGLMNTEAFF; CDR3 DNA: TGCGCCAGCAGCCTTACGGGGGGGACAGGGGGCCTCATGAACACTGAAGCTTTCTTT
V gene: TRBV5-1; J gene: TRBJ1-4; clone size: .; D gene: .; CDR3 protein: CASSTADNEKLFF; CDR3 DNA: TGCGCCAGCAGTACAGCAGATAATGAAAAACTGTTTTTT
V gene: TRBV11-2; J gene: TRBJ1-1; clone size: .; D gene: .; CDR3 protein: CASSVGGPTEAFF; CDR3 DNA: TGTGCCAGCAGCGTAGGGGGGCCCACTGAAGCTTTCTTT
V gene: TRBV29-1; J gene: TRBJ1-1; clone size: few; D gene: .; CDR3 protein: CSVGGGNTEAFF; CDR3 DNA: TGCAGCGTTGGTGGAGGGAACACTGAAGCTTTCTTT
V gene: TRBV6-5; J gene: TRBJ1-2; clone size: .; D gene: .; CDR3 protein: CASSGLYGYTF; CDR3 DNA: TGTGCCAGCTCAGGTCTATATGGCTACACCTTC
V gene: TRBV11-3; J gene: TRBJ2-2; clone size: .; D gene: .; CDR3 protein: CASRPGPTGELFF; CDR3 DNA: TGTGCCAGCAGGCCAGGGCCTACCGGGGAGCTGTTTTTT
V gene: TRBV5-4; J gene: TRBJ1-4; clone size: .; D gene: TRBD1; CDR3 protein: CASSLKQGGLLFF; CDR3 DNA: TGTGCCAGCAGCTTGAAGCAAGGGGGCCTTTTGTTTTTT